This T cell receptor (beta chain) was recorded in a study of blood T cell repertoires in COVID-19. The protocol was immunoSEQ multiplex PCR, while the TCRdb copy is restricted to in-frame clones and leaves out a portion. The repertoire consists of 150,000 to 200,000 clones, with approximately 85% occurring once and the leading ten covering roughly 9.8%. The CDR3 runs 15 residues. After removal of 5 bases from V and 0 bases from J, the junction contained 4 bases not matched to a gene. Germline V CDR1 and CDR2: SGHRS, YFSETQ. The chain uses TRBV5-1 and TRBJ1-2; TRBD1 agrees at 10 bases. Material: peripheral blood. The receptor was isolated from a human donor with active or convalescent COVID-19. The donor label of this sample is uncertain. The CDR3 spells CASRQGTGANYGYTF. The CDR3 DNA sequence: TGCGCCAGCAGGCAGGGGACAGGGGCTAACTATGGCTACACCTTC.